Listed below are T cell receptor beta chains from one sample, sequenced in a study of blood T cell repertoires in COVID-19. Produced via immunoSEQ multiplex PCR; TCRdb's table is partial and in-frame only. Seen here are some 130,000 clones, 88% observed once, and the top ten hold 9% to 12%. Specimen: peripheral blood. The receptors shown here come from a man in his forties or fifties with acute or convalescent COVID-19. The CDR3 runs from the conserved cysteine through the conserved F or W. A D gene is named only where the DNA matches it firmly. The listing skips clone size in some rows; elsewhere it reads once, few, many or a size class.

j_call | cdr3_length | clone_size | d_call | v_call | cdr3_aa | cdr3_nt
TRBJ1-3 | 18 | NA | NA | TRBV3-1/TRBV3-2 | CASSQGWYGIGSGNTIYF | TGTGCCAGCAGCCAAGGATGGTACGGGATAGGGTCTGGAAACACCATATATTTT
TRBJ1-4 | 14 | NA | NA | TRBV7-6 | CASSVQGVSEKLFF | TGTGCCAGCAGCGTACAGGGAGTCAGCGAAAAACTGTTTTTT
TRBJ2-2 | 14 | NA | NA | TRBV7-9 | CASSPRDSPGELFF | TGTGCCAGCAGCCCCCGGGACTCCCCCGGGGAGCTGTTTTTT
TRBJ1-4 | 14 | NA | TRBD1 | TRBV6-5 | CASTSGTAGEKLFF | TGTGCCAGCACTTCCGGGACAGCAGGAGAAAAACTGTTTTTT
TRBJ2-3 | 13 | NA | NA | TRBV5-1 | CASSSQGPPVQYF | TGCGCCAGCAGCTCTCAGGGGCCGCCTGTTCAGTATTTT
TRBJ1-3 | 16 | NA | NA | TRBV28 | CASTIAQGPTGNTIYF | TGTGCCAGCACCATAGCACAGGGTCCCACTGGAAACACCATATATTTT
TRBJ1-1 | 15 | few | NA | TRBV5-1 | CASSLTYDRNTEAFF | TGCGCCAGCAGCTTAACGTACGACAGAAACACTGAAGCTTTCTTT
TRBJ2-1 | 15 | NA | TRBD2 | TRBV19 | CASSRLAGVVDEQFF | TGTGCCAGTAGTAGACTAGCGGGAGTCGTAGATGAGCAGTTCTTC
TRBJ1-2 | 15 | NA | NA | TRBV4-2 | CASSLEGGGNYGYTF | TGTGCCAGCAGCCTAGAGGGGGGAGGGAACTATGGCTACACCTTC
TRBJ1-1 | 14 | NA | NA | TRBV12-5 | CASGLWAGNTEAFF | TGTGCTAGTGGTTTGTGGGCAGGGAACACTGAAGCTTTCTTT
TRBJ2-2 | 12 | NA | NA | TRBV19 | CASSPSSGELFF | TGTGCCAGTAGTCCGTCCTCCGGGGAGCTGTTTTTT
TRBJ1-1 | 13 | NA | NA | TRBV6-5 | CASSYYGNTEAFF | TGTGCCAGCAGTTACTACGGGAACACTGAAGCTTTCTTT
TRBJ2-1 | 14 | NA | TRBD2 | TRBV7-2 | CASSLAGLAEEQFF | TGTGCCAGCAGCTTAGCAGGCCTAGCGGAAGAGCAGTTCTTC
TRBJ2-7 | 12 | NA | NA | TRBV28 | CASSSPIHEQYF | TGTGCCAGCAGTTCCCCTATCCACGAGCAGTACTTC
TRBJ1-3 | 13 | NA | NA | TRBV15 | CATSRSSGNTIYF | TGTGCCACTTCGAGGAGCTCTGGAAACACCATATATTTT
TRBJ2-1 | 20 | NA | TRBD2 | TRBV6-4 | CASGESGSTLLRDVRNEQFF | TGTGCCAGCGGAGAGAGCGGGAGCACACTTTTAAGGGATGTTAGGAATGAGCAGTTCTTC
TRBJ1-2 | 16 | NA | NA | TRBV18 | CASSPSLGPDGRGYTF | TGTGCCAGCTCACCATCCCTGGGGCCAGATGGGAGGGGCTACACCTTC
TRBJ2-2 | 12 | NA | NA | TRBV12-3/TRBV12-4 | CASSHRDQLMFF | TGTGCCAGCAGTCACAGGGATCAGTTGATGTTTTTT
TRBJ2-1 | 14 | NA | TRBD1 | TRBV6-5 | CASRLTRQGNEQFF | TGTGCCAGTCGTTTGACTAGACAGGGGAATGAGCAGTTCTTC
TRBJ1-4 | 15 | NA | TRBD1 | TRBV6-1 | CASSEVDRGGEKLFF | TGTGCCAGCAGTGAAGTAGACAGGGGAGGTGAAAAACTGTTTTTT
TRBJ1-5 | 15 | NA | TRBD1 | TRBV6-6 | CASSWGQVSNQPQHF | TGTGCCAGCAGTTGGGGACAGGTGTCGAATCAGCCCCAGCATTTT
TRBJ1-1 | 14 | NA | NA | TRBV7-8 | CASSLVAVNTEAFF | TGTGCCAGCAGCTTAGTGGCGGTTAACACTGAAGCTTTCTTT
TRBJ1-5 | 14 | NA | NA | TRBV18 | CASTSLQNNQPQHF | TGTGCCAGCACATCTCTTCAAAACAATCAGCCCCAGCATTTT
TRBJ2-1 | 16 | NA | NA | TRBV13 | CASSLRSRGVSAEQFF | TGTGCCAGCAGCTTAAGGAGCAGGGGGGTATCGGCTGAGCAGTTCTTC
TRBJ1-6 | 13 | NA | TRBD1 | TRBV7-2 | CASSRDRGSPLHF | TGTGCCAGCAGCAGGGACAGGGGTTCACCCCTCCACTTT
TRBJ1-2 | 16 | NA | TRBD1 | TRBV6-6 | CASSYSGTGNNYGYTF | TGTGCCAGCAGTTACTCCGGGACAGGGAATAACTATGGCTACACCTTC
TRBJ1-4 | 12 | NA | NA | TRBV29-1 | CSVATVNEKLFF | TGCAGCGTTGCGACAGTTAATGAAAAACTGTTTTTT
TRBJ2-7 | 14 | NA | TRBD1 | TRBV5-1 | CASSSGQGAGEQYF | TGCGCCAGCAGCAGTGGACAGGGGGCGGGTGAGCAGTACTTC
TRBJ2-1 | 14 | NA | TRBD1 | TRBV6-5 | CASSLGQAYNEQFF | TGTGCCAGCAGTTTGGGACAGGCCTACAATGAGCAGTTCTTC
TRBJ2-1 | 16 | NA | TRBD2 | TRBV3-1/TRBV3-2 | CASSRLAGVSYNEQFF | TGTGCCAGCAGCCGACTAGCGGGAGTATCCTACAATGAGCAGTTCTTC
TRBJ1-2 | 11 | once | TRBD1 | TRBV20-1 | CSAGDRHGYTF | TGCAGTGCTGGGGACAGGCATGGCTACACCTTC
TRBJ1-2 | 12 | NA | NA | TRBV19 | CASTDGGYGYTF | TGTGCCAGTACTGACGGGGGCTATGGCTACACCTTC
TRBJ1-6 | 14 | few | NA | TRBV4-2 | CASSQEGRNSPLHF | TGTGCCAGCAGCCAGGAGGGTCGTAATTCACCCCTCCACTTT